Included here is one TCR beta chain sequence, with context. Its antigen is as yet unknown. The length of the CDR3 is 14 residues. V shed 3 bases and J 4 bases; nucleotides not matched to a gene: 3. Germline CDR1 reads MNHEY; CDR2 reads SMNVEV (reference sequence). The sample originates from a study of resident and recirculating memory T cells in vitiligo. Whole-study results and caveats: Sequences differed between biopsy sites and patients, suggesting private specificity.

The table came from immunoSEQ multiplex PCR; TCRdb's copy has only in-frame clones and leaves some out. The repertoire holds 65,000 to 80,000 clones, with 92% as singletons. The genes are TRBV27 and TRBJ1-5; 7 bases match TRBD1. The sample taken for sequencing was blood. The receptor's source is a male donor with vitiligo. Here the CDR3 reads CASSLMDRNQPQHF. CDR3 DNA sequence: TGTGCCAGCAGTTTGATGGACAGGAATCAGCCCCAGCATTTT.